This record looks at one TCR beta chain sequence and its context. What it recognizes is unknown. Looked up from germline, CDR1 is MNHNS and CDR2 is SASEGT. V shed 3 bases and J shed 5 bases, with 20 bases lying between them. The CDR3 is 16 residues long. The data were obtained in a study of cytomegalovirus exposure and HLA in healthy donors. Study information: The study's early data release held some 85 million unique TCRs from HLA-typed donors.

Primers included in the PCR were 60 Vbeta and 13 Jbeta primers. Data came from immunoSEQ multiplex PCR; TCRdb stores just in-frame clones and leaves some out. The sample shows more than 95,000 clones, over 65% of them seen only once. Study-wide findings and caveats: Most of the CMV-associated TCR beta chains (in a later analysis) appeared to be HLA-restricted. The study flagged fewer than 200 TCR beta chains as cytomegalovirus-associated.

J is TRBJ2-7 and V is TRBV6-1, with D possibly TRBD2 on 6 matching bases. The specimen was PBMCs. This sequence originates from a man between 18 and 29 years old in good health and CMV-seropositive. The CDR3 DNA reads TGTGCCAGCAGTGATCCGGAGGGACTCGCGGTTCACGAGCAGTACTTC. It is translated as CASSDPEGLAVHEQYF.